The following is a TCR beta chain sequence with its context. It has no known antigen specificity. Base quality data are lacking; no much larger clone is found one base away. These data come from a study of blood T cell repertoires in COVID-19 (dated by TCRdb to about 2020). Looking at the study overall: The collaborator samples originated in the United States, Italy and Spain and spanned the acute and convalescent phases of COVID-19. The material from the prospective study consisted of cDNA or gDNA derived from T cells, B-cell-depleted T cells, or PBMCs. Subjects who had been exposed to COVID-19, were actively infected with it, or had recovered from it provided the deeply sampled blood TCRbeta repertoires that made up the dataset. The repertoires were made available in a free public database intended to serve as a resource for research on the immune response to SARS-CoV-2. The samples were drawn from two sources: the first 160 participants of the ongoing ImmuneRACE study, and fewer than 1,500 subjects contributed by 6 global collaborators. Nearly every sample came with metadata listing a de-identified subject ID, COVID-19 status, age in years and sex. Where HLA class I and class II types were available, the types were taken from metadata supplied by the sample provider, not from assay-based typing. Study-level results and caveats: How much clinical and demographic metadata was included differed by source and by participant, and the metadata was provided uncurated.

V loses 7 bases, J loses 0 bases, and the germline ends lie 13 bases apart. Inclusive of the bounding cysteine and phenylalanine, the CDR3 is 14 residues long. The entry retains the CDR3 DNA only, 42 bases that are in frame from base 1. The germline V gene encodes CDR1 SQVTM and CDR2 ANQGSEA. One collaborating source in Seattle enrolled patients while the patients were actively infected and followed the patients over time throughout the course of disease. Each collaborating institution followed its own protocols to collect whole blood in K2EDTA tubes. For TCRbeta analysis, collaborators shipped samples as frozen whole blood, isolated PBMCs, or DNA extracted from either of those sample types. The immunoSEQ Assay, a bias-controlled multiplex PCR, was used to amplify TCRbeta CDR3 regions from genomic DNA. In the source study's methods: Within the assay, amplification of reference gene primers was used to estimate how many nucleated cells each sample contained. To quantify the absolute abundance of each unique TCRbeta CDR3 rearrangement, sequence reads were collapsed and filtered. For each sample, productive Simpson clonality was calculated by taking the square root of Simpson's diversity index across productive rearrangements. TCRdb retrieved this table from immuneACCESS and kept in-frame rearrangements only. Not all clones are present; in checked studies, unresolved V genes account for under half, and no reason is known for the remainder. The DNA was the basis for D and trimming; V, J and clone size are from that table. In all, the sample holds a few hundred thousand clones, and around 90% of those were seen once. The ten most abundant clones make up around 4% of the sample.

The chain joins TRBV29-1 to TRBJ2-1; TRBD2 is a weak D gene call, 5 bases matching. The sample comprised peripheral blood. This receptor was taken from a woman aged 60-75 years with COVID-19, enrolled during active disease. CDR3 loop: CSGSRAGSYNEQFF. The bases read TGCAGCGGTTCCCGGGCGGGCTCCTACAATGAGCAGTTCTTC.